Below are 31 T cell receptor beta chains sequenced from a single sample in a study of blood T cell repertoires in COVID-19. Sequencing used immunoSEQ multiplex PCR; TCRdb keeps in-frame clones, though not all of them. This sample has fewer than 180,000 clones; around 90% occur once, and the top ten carry around 4.6%. Sequenced material: peripheral blood. These receptors were obtained from a woman aged 55-70 years with active or convalescent COVID-19.

Here the CDR3 reads CASSLARRWGNSPLHF. The CDR3 DNA reads TGTGCCAGCAGTTTAGCGAGGCGGTGGGGCAATTCACCCCTCCACTTT. The genes are TRBV27 and TRBJ1-6; maybe TRBD1 (5 bases). The CDR3 extends over 16 amino acids. V was cut by 2 bases and J by 7 bases, with 15 bases left in between. From germline, CDR1 is MNHEY and CDR2 SMNVEV (reference sequence).

The chain uses TRBV10-3 and TRBJ1-1, with TRBD1 matching 9 bases. J lost 0 bases, V lost 5 bases, and 7 bases had no gene match. This CDR3 is built from 16 residues. Germline-derived CDR1 and CDR2 are ENHRY and SYGVKD. The chain's CDR3 is CAISKQGAFMNTEAFF. The CDR3 bases are TGTGCCATCAGTAAACAGGGGGCCTTTATGAACACTGAAGCTTTCTTT.

This chain uses TRBV2 with TRBJ1-6, with D possibly TRBD1 on 5 matching bases. The V end lost 8 bases, the J end lost 7 bases, and 6 bases lay between the germline ends. Germline V gene data show CDR1 as SNHLY and CDR2 as FYNNEI. The length of the CDR3 is 11 residues. The CDR3 loop reads CASGGNSPLHF. The CDR3 region has the DNA TGTGCCAGCGGGGGGAATTCACCCCTCCACTTT.

The J gene is TRBJ1-1, the V gene TRBV19, with a weak D call TRBD1 (5 bases). Per the germline V gene, CDR1 is LNHDA and CDR2 is SQIVND (reference sequence). V was cut by 0 bases and J by 3 bases, with 14 bases left in between. The CDR3 consists of 16 residues. In nucleotides, the CDR3 is TGTGCCAGTAGTATAGAGACGGTGGGGCAAGACACTGAAGCTTTCTTT. Amino acids: CASSIETVGQDTEAFF.

The chain couples TRBV7-8 to TRBJ2-7; 8 nucleotides agree with TRBD2. J gave up 3 bases and V 1 base, and 5 bases lay outside the gene matches. Germline CDR1 SGHVS, CDR2 FQNEAQ. This CDR3 has 15 residues. The CDR3 sequence: CASSLGGSGDYEQYF. CDR3 bases: TGTGCCAGCAGCTTAGGCGGTAGCGGGGACTACGAGCAGTACTTC.

The chain has TRBV5-4 and TRBJ1-6; possibly TRBD1 for D (6 bases). With 3 bases removed from V and 4 bases from J, the gap between germline ends came to 11 bases. This CDR3 has 15 residues. CDR1 is SGHNT, CDR2 YYREEE, per germline (reference sequence). The CDR3 reads CASSYGQTYNSPLHF. In DNA, the CDR3 is TGTGCCAGCAGCTATGGACAGACTTATAATTCACCCCTCCACTTT. Full variable domain (missing parts from reference TRBV5-4 and TRBJ1-6): ETGVTQSPTHLIKTRGQQVTLRCSSQSGHNTVSWYQQALGQGPQFIFQYYREEENGRGNFPPRFSGLQFPNYSSELNVNALELDDSALYLCASSYGQTYNSPLHFGNGTRLTVT.

The chain carries TRBV4-3 and TRBJ1-2; TRBD1 matches at 8 bases. The CDR3 consists of 16 residues. Trimming cost V 4 bases and J 4 bases; bases outside gene matches: 11. CDR1 and CDR2 (germline): LGHNA, YSLEER. CDR3 region: CASSPSSTGASYGYTF. The CDR3 region has the DNA TGCGCCAGCAGCCCGTCTTCGACAGGGGCATCCTATGGCTACACCTTC.

The sample holds one count of this clone. This CDR3 is CASSLGEAPGGYTF. The CDR3 region has the DNA TGTGCCAGCAGCTTAGGGGAGGCCCCGGGAGGCTACACCTTC. The chain couples TRBV11-2 to TRBJ1-2; D is undetermined. CDR3 length: 14 amino acids. Germline CDR1 is SGHAT and CDR2 is FQNNGV. Deletions cut 1 base from V and 8 bases from J, with 14 bases between. Filled out from reference TRBV11-2 and TRBJ1-2, the complete variable domain reads EAGVAQSPRYKIIEKRQSVAFWCNPISGHATLYWYQQILGQGPKLLIQFQNNGVVDDSQLPKDRFSAERLKGVDSTLKIQPAKLEDSAVYLCASSLGEAPGGYTFGSGTRLTVV.

The CDR3 loop reads CSASISWQGLSSYNEQFF. CDR3 DNA: TGCAGTGCTAGTATTTCGTGGCAGGGCCTTTCATCCTACAATGAGCAGTTCTTC. J is TRBJ2-1 and V is TRBV20-1; D might be TRBD1 (5 bases). The germline V gene encodes CDR1 DFQATT and CDR2 SNEGSKA (reference sequence). This CDR3 spans 18 amino acids. With 3 bases removed from V and 1 base from J, the gap between germline ends came to 22 bases.

V gene TRBV7-6 combines with J gene TRBJ2-5, with TRBD2 matching over 7 bases. Trimming took 4 bases from V and 5 from J; bases not matched to a gene: 10. The CDR3 runs to 15 residues. Germline values: CDR1 SGHVS, CDR2 FNYEAQ. The CDR3 reads CASSSWTRYAETQYF. The CDR3 DNA reads TGTGCCAGCAGCTCGTGGACTAGGTATGCGGAGACCCAGTACTTC.

This clone appeared once. The gene calls are TRBV7-2 and TRBJ1-1; D remains ambiguous. Germline V gene sequence: CDR1 SGHTA, CDR2 FQGNSA. The CDR3 consists of 13 residues. Trimming left V 6 bases short and J 0 bases short, with 8 bases between. CDR3 sequence: CASRPQVNTEAFF. In nucleotides, the CDR3 is TGTGCCAGCAGGCCTCAGGTGAACACTGAAGCTTTCTTT.

V usage is TRBV15 and J usage is TRBJ2-3; D perhaps matches TRBD2 (5 bases). Germline V lookup: CDR1 LNHNV, CDR2 YYDKDF (reference sequence). V lost 3 bases to trimming and J lost 1 base, with 14 bases between them. CDR3 length: 16 amino acids. CDR3 protein: CATSSGGSFGTDTQYF. CDR3 in DNA: TGTGCCACCAGCAGCGGAGGTTCATTCGGCACAGATACGCAGTATTTT.

The chain recombines TRBV25-1 with TRBJ2-7; 10 bases are a match to TRBD1. Germline values: CDR1 MGHDK, CDR2 SYGVNS. Trimming removed 3 bases from V and 4 bases from J; junction bases left unmatched: 6. The CDR3 sequence is 15 residues long. CDR3 loop: CASSDPRTGGYEQYF. The CDR3 DNA sequence: TGTGCCAGCAGTGACCCTAGGACAGGGGGTTACGAGCAGTACTTC.

V is TRBV3-1 (or the pseudogene TRBV3-2) and J is TRBJ1-1; no reliable D call. CDR3 length equals 16 residues. Germline CDR1 is LGHDT and CDR2 is YNNKEL (reference sequence). Trimming took off 0 bases at V and 0 bases at J, with 11 bases between the two ends. Here the CDR3 reads CASSQESPIMNTEAFF. In DNA, the CDR3 is TGTGCCAGCAGCCAAGAATCTCCTATAATGAACACTGAAGCTTTCTTT.

The CDR3 DNA sequence: TGTGCCAGCAGTGGATCGGGGAGCTCCTACAATGAGCAGTTCTTC. Translated: CASSGSGSSYNEQFF. The genes are TRBV2 and TRBJ2-1; maybe TRBD2 (5 bases). Trimming shortened V by 4 bases and J by 0 bases, and 10 bases separated the two germline ends. The CDR3 has 15 amino acids. The germline gives CDR1 SNHLY, CDR2 FYNNEI.

This chain connects TRBV4-1 to TRBJ1-1; TRBD1 matches at 8 bases. CDR1 and CDR2 from the germline V gene are MGHRA and YSYEKL. The trim removed 3 bases at V and 1 base at J, leaving 10 bases unmatched. The CDR3 runs to 17 residues. CDR3 nucleotide sequence: TGCGCCAGCAGCCACTTTGGTCCAGGACAGGGGAACACTGAAGCTTTCTTT. It specifies CASSHFGPGQGNTEAFF.

In its sample, this clone was seen once. The genes are TRBV5-4 and TRBJ2-1; perhaps TRBD2 as D (7 bases). From germline, CDR1 is SGHNT and CDR2 YYREEE (reference sequence). The CDR3 sequence is 14 residues long. The V end lost 6 bases, the J end lost 6 bases, and 16 bases lay between the germline ends. The CDR3 sequence: CASTPLGGLNEQFF. In DNA form, the CDR3 reads TGTGCCAGCACCCCTCTCGGGGGGCTCAATGAGCAGTTCTTC.

The chain couples TRBV7-9 to TRBJ1-1; 8 nucleotides agree with TRBD1. V was clipped by 0 bases and J by 2 bases; unmatched bases: 2. Germline assignment: CDR1 SEHNR and CDR2 FQNEAQ (reference sequence). The CDR3 loop spans 15 amino acids. The chain's CDR3 is CASSLAAGGNTEAFF. CDR3 nucleotides: TGTGCCAGCAGCTTAGCTGCAGGGGGCAACACTGAAGCTTTCTTT.

The chain combines TRBV3-1 (or the pseudogene TRBV3-2) with TRBJ2-3, with 9 bases lining up with TRBD2. This CDR3 is 17 amino acids long. V shed 4 bases and J 6 bases; nucleotides not matched to a gene: 14. CDR1 and CDR2 from the germline V gene are LGHDT and YNNKEL (reference sequence). The CDR3 coding sequence is TGTGCCAGCAGCCCCCGACCAGGGCTAGCGGGGTGGGATACGCAGTATTTT. It translates to CASSPRPGLAGWDTQYF.

The rearrangement uses TRBV10-3 and TRBJ1-5, with a possible D match to TRBD1 (5 bases). Trimming removed 8 bases from V and 7 bases from J, with 15 bases in between. CDR1 is ENHRY and CDR2 is SYGVKD in the germline V gene. The CDR3 covers 13 residues. CDR3: CAIAGGEKQPQHF. CDR3 coding DNA: TGTGCCATCGCGGGGGGGGAGAAACAGCCCCAGCATTTT.

This rearrangement joins TRBV6-9 to TRBJ2-7; D gene unclear. Germline V CDR1 and CDR2: MNHGY, SVAAGI. V was trimmed by 3 bases and J by 0 bases, leaving 15 bases between them. This CDR3 is built from 16 residues. The DNA for the CDR3 is TGTGCCAGCAGTTACACTTCGTGGCGGTTCTCCTACGAGCAGTACTTC. Protein product: CASSYTSWRFSYEQYF.

The chain carries TRBV11-1 and TRBJ2-5; no reliable D call. The CDR3 has 13 amino acids. The germline V and J ends were trimmed by 5 bases and 5 bases, with 12 bases remaining between them. Germline values: CDR1 SGHAT, CDR2 FQDESV (reference sequence). The CDR3 nucleotides read TGTGCCAGCAGCCAGGAACCTTCCGAGACCCAGTACTTC. Translating it yields CASSQEPSETQYF. The full variable domain, with the rest looked up from reference TRBV11-1 and TRBJ2-5, is EAEVAQSPRYKITEKSQAVAFWCDPISGHATLYWYRQILGQGPELLVQFQDESVVDDSQLPKDRFSAERLKGVDSTLKIQPAELGDSAMYLCASSQEPSETQYFGPGTRLLVL.

V usage is TRBV10-3 and J usage is TRBJ2-7, with TRBD1 identical over 7 bases. Germline V lookup: CDR1 ENHRY, CDR2 SYGVKD. CDR3 size: 15 residues. Trimming cost V 7 bases and J 0 bases; bases outside gene matches: 9. The CDR3 here is CAITPGQMSSYEQYF. CDR3 sequence (DNA): TGTGCCATCACCCCGGGACAGATGAGCTCCTACGAGCAGTACTTC.

The chain uses TRBV2 and TRBJ1-4; TRBD1 matches at 7 bases. This CDR3 has 14 amino acids. Germline-derived CDR1 and CDR2 are SNHLY and FYNNEI. With V trimmed by 3 bases and J by 7 bases, 5 bases remained unmatched. The DNA of the CDR3 is TGTGCCAGCAGTGAGGAGGGGGCTAGTGAAAAACTGTTTTTT. Amino acids: CASSEEGASEKLFF. Full variable domain (remainder filled in from reference TRBV2 and TRBJ1-4): EPEVTQTPSHQVTQMGQEVILRCVPISNHLYFYWYRQILGQKVEFLVSFYNNEISEKSEIFDDQFSVERPDGSNFTLKIRSTKLEDSAMYFCASSEEGASEKLFFGSGTQLSVL.

This sequence joins TRBV6-2 or TRBV6-3 and TRBJ2-3; 10 bases align to TRBD2. The CDR3 extends over 14 amino acids. With 6 bases clipped from V and 4 bases from J, the junction kept 4 bases outside the gene matches. Germline V lookup: CDR1 MNHEY, CDR2 SVGEGT. The CDR3: CASSPSGGADTQYF. The CDR3 DNA follows: TGTGCCAGCAGCCCTAGCGGGGGAGCAGATACGCAGTATTTT.

The CDR3 DNA reads TGTGCCAGCAGTTACTCCTCGACAGGGGGGAGTGGTGGCTACACCTTC. Translation: CASSYSSTGGSGGYTF. This chain uses TRBV6-5 with TRBJ1-2, with 9 bases lining up with TRBD1. This CDR3 spans 16 amino acids. V trimming: 0 bases; J trimming: 7 bases; junction bases outside the gene matches: 9. Germline V gene data show CDR1 as MNHEY and CDR2 as SVGAGI.

This rearrangement joins TRBV19 to TRBJ1-6, with 7 bases aligning to TRBD1. Trimming at V came to 6 bases and at J to 5 bases, leaving 10 bases not matched to a gene. This CDR3 comprises 16 residues. Germline-derived CDR1 and CDR2 are LNHDA and SQIVND (reference sequence). CDR3 in amino acids: CASRSLGGTDNSPLHF. In nucleotides, the CDR3 is TGTGCCAGTAGATCCCTTGGCGGGACAGATAATTCACCCCTCCACTTT.

The chain joins TRBV18 to TRBJ2-7; a weak D match, TRBD1 (7 bases). The CDR3 has 17 amino acids. The V end lost 4 bases, the J end lost 2 bases, and 21 bases lay between the germline ends. The germline V gene encodes CDR1 KGHSH and CDR2 LQKENI. CDR3 nucleotides: TGTGCCAGCTCACTCAATAATAACAGGGGAGGTACCTACGAGCAGTACTTC. Its protein is CASSLNNNRGGTYEQYF.

The chain recombines TRBV7-2 with TRBJ2-3, with 7 positions matching TRBD1. V dropped 1 base and J dropped 2; count of bases not matched to a gene: 9. This CDR3 has 17 amino acids. Germline CDR1 and CDR2: SGHTA and FQGNSA. The CDR3 sequence: CASSLGRGTDNTDTQYF. The CDR3 nucleotides read TGTGCCAGCAGCTTAGGACGAGGGACAGACAACACAGATACGCAGTATTTT.

The chain has TRBV6-2 or TRBV6-3 and TRBJ1-3; TRBD1 aligns across 7 bases. Germline V CDR1 and CDR2: MNHEY, SVGEGT. The CDR3 runs 18 residues. Trimming took 3 bases from V and 7 from J; bases not matched to a gene: 18. The CDR3: CASSYEVRRDRSWNTIYF. The CDR3 DNA sequence: TGTGCCAGCAGTTATGAAGTACGCCGGGACAGAAGTTGGAACACCATATATTTT.

This clone was counted a single time. The gene calls are TRBV6-5 and TRBJ1-4, with D possibly matching TRBD1 (5 bases). The CDR3 has 13 residues. V was clipped by 7 bases and J by 8 bases, with 14 bases between them. CDR1 is MNHEY, CDR2 SVGAGI, per germline. The CDR3 nucleotides read TGTGCCAGCACTCCTGGGGGAGGGGAAAAACTGTTTTTT. This encodes CASTPGGGEKLFF.